This T cell receptor beta chain derives from a study of long-term antiretroviral therapy in people with HIV. This CDR3 comprises 11 residues. V lost 11 bases and J lost 8, with 13 bases in between. Per germline, CDR1 MGHDK and CDR2 SYGVNS. At survey level, the immunoSEQ assay was run in its v3.0 version. TCRdb keeps only in-frame clones here, not all; method: immunoSEQ multiplex PCR. This sample has tens of thousands of clones, with about 88% found just once. Source: unsorted PBMCs, taken 0.6 years after starting antiretroviral therapy. V and J are TRBV25-1 and TRBJ2-1; maybe TRBD2 (7 bases). The receptor comes from a man aged 55 to 70 with HIV. This CDR3 reads CAAGGGHEQFF. CDR3 nucleotides: TGTGCCGCTGGGGGGGGCCATGAGCAGTTCTTC. Looking up the rest from reference TRBV25-1 and TRBJ2-1 gives the full variable domain: EADIYQTPRYLVIGTGKKITLECSQTMGHDKMYWYQQDPGMELHLIHYSYGVNSTEKGDLSSESTVSRIRTEHFPLTLESARPSHTSQYLCAAGGGHEQFFGPGTRLTVL.